This TCR beta chain was identified in a study of low-dose radiotherapy and immunotherapy resistance in tumors. The wider study: Doses of 0.5 Gy per fraction every 2 weeks, totaling 6.5 Gy, went to Cohort 1. Nivolumab was given to patients as a 240 mg flat dose every two weeks, and ipilimumab at 1 mg/kg every six weeks. Both were delivered intravenously.

This clonotype was counted many times. This CDR3 is 13 amino acids long. CDR1 and CDR2 (germline): LGHNT, FRNRAP. V shed 7 bases and J shed 4 bases, with 11 bases lying between them. Alpha- and beta-chain coverage of first-strand cDNA came from TRAV- and TRBV-specific primers. For amplifying TCRs, the PCR ran for 15 to 20 cycles with Phusion, which was used together with a constant-region primer and the adapter on the V primers. TCRdb reprocessed the reads with MiXCR, giving one entry per CDR3 protein. Of 75,000 to 95,000 distinct CDR3 sequences detected, approximately 19% appear once; the ten largest clones hold about 5.5%. As for time point: before trial treatment.

This receptor was obtained from a male donor with prostate cancer. The sequencing here drew on PBMCs, taken before treatment. The J gene is TRBJ1-5, the V gene TRBV12-5; the D is unclear. CDR3 sequence: CASAARPNQPQHF. In DNA, the CDR3 is TGTGCTAGTGCGGCCAGGCCGAATCAGCCCCAGCATTTT. Based on the CDR3 plus reference TRBV12-5 and TRBJ1-5, the full variable domain is DARVTQTPRHKVTEMGQEVTMRCQPILGHNTVFWYRQTMMQGLELLAYFRNRAPLDDSGMPKDRFSAEMPDATLATLKIQPSEPRDSAVYFCASAARPNQPQHFGDGTRLSIL.